Following are 29 T cell receptor beta chains from one sample sequenced in a study of technical replicates of blood from a few donors. TCRdb's copy holds only in-frame clones and misses some; the assay was immunoSEQ multiplex PCR. This table holds about 54,000 clones, 94% found once. What was sequenced was T cells isolated from PBMCs. The receptors were gathered from a human donor in good health.

The CDR3 nucleotides read TGTGCCAGCAGCTTACCCGGGGCGGGGGGGGCAAAAGAGACCCAGTACTTC. Protein product: CASSLPGAGGAKETQYF. The rearrangement uses TRBV7-8 and TRBJ2-5; 9 bases match TRBD2. In germline, CDR1 is SGHVS, CDR2 FQNEAQ. Trimming at V came to 2 bases and at J to 3 bases, leaving 10 bases not matched to a gene. This CDR3 is built from 17 residues.

The chain is built from TRBV7-8 and TRBJ1-2, with D possibly matching TRBD1 (5 bases). CDR1 and CDR2 (germline): SGHVS, FQNEAQ. The CDR3 is made up of 15 amino acids. V shed 1 base and J shed 8 bases, with 17 bases lying between them. CDR3 sequence: CASSLGLRQFSGYTF. CDR3 DNA: TGTGCCAGCAGCTTAGGTTTGAGACAGTTTTCCGGCTACACCTTC.

The CDR3 spells CASSSYQSRANYGYTF. CDR3 coding DNA: TGTGCCAGCAGCTCCTACCAATCCAGGGCTAACTATGGCTACACCTTC. The chain uses TRBV5-6 and TRBJ1-2; D is possibly TRBD1 (5 bases). The CDR3 runs to 16 residues. Germline loops: CDR1 SGHDT, CDR2 YYEEEE. V was clipped by 3 bases and J by 0 bases, with 15 bases between them.

CDR3 sequence reads: CASSFQGTQETQYF. The CDR3 DNA sequence: TGTGCCAGCAGCTTCCAGGGAACCCAAGAGACCCAGTACTTC. V and J are TRBV7-9 and TRBJ2-5; D possibly corresponds to TRBD1 (5 bases). The CDR3 spans 14 residues. Trimming left V 3 bases short and J 1 base short, with 9 bases between. Germline V lookup: CDR1 SEHNR, CDR2 FQNEAQ (reference sequence).

The CDR3 bases are TGTGCCAGCAGCGTAGACAGGGTGCAGTACTTC. It is translated as CASSVDRVQYF. The chain carries TRBV5-4 and TRBJ2-7, with 7 bases matching TRBD1. Trimming removed 4 bases from V and 9 bases from J; junction bases left unmatched: 4. The length of the CDR3 is 11 residues. The germline gives CDR1 SGHNT, CDR2 YYREEE (reference sequence).

The CDR3 DNA is TGTGCCAGCAGCTTAGGGACTTTTGGCTACACCTTC. Amino acids: CASSLGTFGYTF. The rearrangement joins TRBV11-2 to TRBJ1-2, with D unclear. The V gene's germline CDR1 is SGHAT and CDR2 FQNNGV. The ends were cut back, 1 base at V and 7 bases at J, with 7 bases in the middle. The CDR3 sequence is 12 residues long.

This clone came up once. The V gene is TRBV7-2, the J gene TRBJ1-2, with unresolved D. Germline V CDR1 and CDR2: SGHTA, FQGNSA. Deletions cut 4 bases from V and 0 bases from J, with 9 bases between. This CDR3 region has 14 residues. The chain's CDR3 is CASSSPVANYGYTF. CDR3 DNA sequence: TGTGCCAGCAGCTCCCCGGTGGCTAACTATGGCTACACCTTC.

The J gene is TRBJ2-1, the V gene TRBV7-9; 11 bases map to TRBD2. Germline values: CDR1 SEHNR, CDR2 FQNEAQ (reference sequence). The CDR3 spans 17 residues. V was pared by 5 bases and J by 3 bases, with 9 bases of the junction left unmatched. The CDR3 nucleotides are TGTGCCAGCAGCAGTCGGCCGGGACTAGCGGACTACAATGAGCAGTTCTTC. Amino acid sequence: CASSSRPGLADYNEQFF. The whole variable domain, remainder taken from reference TRBV7-9 and TRBJ2-1, is DTGVSQNPRHKITKRGQNVTFRCDPISEHNRLYWYRQTLGQGPEFLTYFQNEAQLEKSRLLSDRFSAERPKGSFSTLEIQRTEQGDSAMYLCASSSRPGLADYNEQFFGPGTRLTVL.

The rearrangement joins TRBV10-2 to TRBJ2-5; the D is unclear. V was shortened by 3 bases and J by 2 bases, with 7 bases between the two germline ends. Per germline, CDR1 WSHSY and CDR2 SAAADI. The CDR3 is 13 residues long. For the CDR3, the DNA is TGCGCCAGCAGTGACAGTGTACAAGAGACCCAGTACTTC. This sequence encodes CASSDSVQETQYF.

This rearrangement joins TRBV7-9 to TRBJ2-3; 7 bases map to TRBD1. Germline trimming cut 8 bases from V and 2 bases from J; bases unmatched to any gene: 4. This CDR3 is 13 amino acids long. The V gene's germline CDR1 is SEHNR and CDR2 FQNEAQ (reference sequence). CDR3 coding DNA: TGTGCCAGCTGGGACAGATACACAGATACGCAGTATTTT. Its protein is CASWDRYTDTQYF.

The rearrangement joins TRBV28 to TRBJ1-5, with a tentative D call TRBD1 (6 bases). The CDR3 consists of 14 residues. Germline-derived CDR1 and CDR2 are MDHEN and SYDVKM. The germline V and J ends were trimmed by 2 bases and 6 bases, with 11 bases remaining between them. CDR3 in amino acids: CASSLRQGIQPQHF. The DNA of the CDR3 is TGTGCCAGCAGTTTAAGGCAGGGGATTCAGCCCCAGCATTTT.

The chain combines TRBV7-6 with TRBJ1-2, with 9 bases that match TRBD1. V was pared by 1 base and J by 4 bases, with 16 bases of the junction left unmatched. The CDR3 consists of 19 residues. CDR1 and CDR2 from the germline V gene are SGHVS and FNYEAQ. CDR3 bases: TGTGCCAGCAGCTTAGAGCATCCGGGACAGGGAAACCTCCCCTATGGCTACACCTTC. Amino acid sequence: CASSLEHPGQGNLPYGYTF. Supplemented by reference TRBV7-6 and TRBJ1-2, the full variable domain reads GAGVSQSPRYKVTKRGQDVALRCDPISGHVSLYWYRQALGQGPEFLTYFNYEAQQDKSGLPNDRFSAERPEGSISTLTIQRTEQRDSAMYRCASSLEHPGQGNLPYGYTFGSGTRLTVV.

The J gene is TRBJ1-6, the V gene TRBV10-2; possibly TRBD1 for D (5 bases). Germline-derived CDR1 and CDR2 are WSHSY and SAAADI. V gave up 2 bases and J gave up 9 bases, with 14 bases separating them. The CDR3 is made up of 15 amino acids. The CDR3 loop reads CASSERGQGGSPLHF. DNA for the CDR3: TGCGCCAGCAGTGAGAGAGGGCAGGGAGGTTCACCCCTCCACTTT.

The rearrangement joins TRBV18 to TRBJ2-7; D is unclear. Trimming removed 3 bases at V and 6 bases at J, with 15 bases between. CDR3 length equals 14 residues. The germline gives CDR1 KGHSH, CDR2 LQKENI. Here the CDR3 reads CASSPVVWSAEQYF. The CDR3 DNA follows: TGTGCCAGCTCACCGGTCGTTTGGAGCGCCGAGCAGTACTTC. Filled out from reference TRBV18 and TRBJ2-7, the complete variable domain reads NAGVMQNPRHLVRRRGQEARLRCSPMKGHSHVYWYRQLPEEGLKFMVYLQKENIIDESGMPKERFSAEFPKEGPSILRIQQVVRGDSAAYFCASSPVVWSAEQYFGPGTRLTVT.

The rearrangement joins TRBV11-3 to TRBJ1-1; 8 bases agree with TRBD1. This CDR3 contains 15 residues. Trimming took 1 base from V and 4 from J; bases not matched to a gene: 5. Germline CDR1 SGHNT, CDR2 YENEEA. The CDR3: CASSLAGQGITEAFF. The CDR3 DNA reads TGTGCCAGCAGCTTAGCAGGACAGGGCATCACTGAAGCTTTCTTT. The full variable domain, its missing parts supplied by reference TRBV11-3 and TRBJ1-1, is EAGVVQSPRYKIIEKKQPVAFWCNPISGHNTLYWYLQNLGQGPELLIRYENEEAVDDSQLPKDRFSAERLKGVDSTLKIQPAELGDSAVYLCASSLAGQGITEAFFGQGTRLTVV.

The J gene is TRBJ1-1, the V gene TRBV10-1; a possible D gene is TRBD1 (5 bases). This CDR3 comprises 15 residues. The germline gives CDR1 WNHNN, CDR2 SYGVQD (reference sequence). V was clipped by 6 bases and J by 11 bases, with 25 bases between them. The CDR3 loop is CASSLGGRIESEAFF. The CDR3 DNA reads TGCGCCAGCAGCCTCGGGGGTAGGATCGAATCCGAGGCTTTCTTT.

V gene TRBV7-8 combines with J gene TRBJ1-3, with TRBD1 identical over 8 bases. Germline V gene data show CDR1 as SGHVS and CDR2 as FQNEAQ. The CDR3 covers 14 residues. Germline trimming cut 1 base from V and 10 bases from J; bases unmatched to any gene: 6. CDR3 DNA sequence: TGTGCCAGCAGCTTAGGGACAGGGATTGGTACCATATATTTT. Protein product: CASSLGTGIGTIYF.

The J gene is TRBJ2-1, the V gene TRBV7-2, with 9 bases matching TRBD2. This CDR3 spans 15 amino acids. Trimming removed 5 bases from V and 4 bases from J; junction bases left unmatched: 6. CDR1 is SGHTA, CDR2 FQGNSA, per germline. Written as DNA, the CDR3 is TGTGCCAGCAGCCGCACTAGCGGGCTTTACAATGAGCAGTTCTTC. It is translated as CASSRTSGLYNEQFF. The whole variable domain, remainder taken from reference TRBV7-2 and TRBJ2-1, is GAGVSQSPSNKVTEKGKDVELRCDPISGHTALYWYRQSLGQGLEFLIYFQGNSAPDKSGLPSDRFSAERTGGSVSTLTIQRTQQEDSAVYLCASSRTSGLYNEQFFGPGTRLTVL.

This CDR3 is CALRALLDTEAFF. In nucleotides, the CDR3 is TGTGCCCTCCGCGCCCTCTTGGACACTGAAGCTTTCTTT. V usage is TRBV7-9 and J usage is TRBJ1-1; D is unresolved. V shed 11 bases and J shed 3 bases, with 16 bases lying between them. Germline-derived CDR1 and CDR2 are SEHNR and FQNEAQ (reference sequence). The CDR3 covers 13 residues.

The V gene is TRBV11-2, the J gene TRBJ2-2; D is unresolved. The germline gives CDR1 SGHAT, CDR2 FQNNGV. There are 11 residues in the CDR3. V dropped 8 bases and J dropped 7 bases, with 8 bases sitting between them. CDR3 in DNA: TGTGCCAGCGAGTTTGTCGGGGAGCTGTTTTTT. It translates to CASEFVGELFF.

The V gene is TRBV11-2, the J gene TRBJ2-5; perhaps TRBD1 as D (6 bases). Per germline, CDR1 SGHAT and CDR2 FQNNGV. The V and J ends lost 8 bases and 5 bases respectively, with 15 bases between them. This CDR3 is 13 amino acids long. For the CDR3, the DNA is TGTGCCAGCCGCGACGGGCAGGGGGAGACCCAGTACTTC. Protein: CASRDGQGETQYF.

This chain links TRBV14 with TRBJ1-1; no clear D. The CDR3 contains 14 residues. CDR1 SGHDN and CDR2 FVKESK come from the germline V gene. Trimming removed 1 base at V and 7 bases at J, with 13 bases between. The CDR3 loop reads CASSQALGVVEAFF. The CDR3 DNA reads as TGTGCCAGCAGCCAAGCTCTCGGGGTGGTTGAAGCTTTCTTT.

This rearrangement joins TRBV28 to TRBJ1-1; a possible D gene is TRBD1 (5 bases). Germline CDR1 is MDHEN and CDR2 is SYDVKM. CDR3 size: 15 residues. V was shortened by 2 bases and J by 4 bases, with 14 bases between the two germline ends. CDR3 nucleotides: TGTGCCAGCAGTTTACAACAGGCCCTGGGCACTGAAGCTTTCTTT. It is translated as CASSLQQALGTEAFF.

The chain employs TRBV5-1 and TRBJ2-2, with 9 bases aligning to TRBD2. Trimming removed 5 bases from V and 2 bases from J; junction bases left unmatched: 10. Germline values: CDR1 SGHRS, CDR2 YFSETQ. This CDR3 region has 17 residues. As DNA, the CDR3 is TGCGCCAGCAGGAATTTAGCGGGGGCCCTAAACACCGGGGAGCTGTTTTTT. As protein: CASRNLAGALNTGELFF.

V gene TRBV7-9 combines with J gene TRBJ1-5; D gene uncertain. V shed 1 base and J shed 3 bases, with 4 bases lying between them. The CDR3 is 13 residues long. Germline-derived CDR1 and CDR2 are SEHNR and FQNEAQ (reference sequence). CDR3 sequence: CASSLGPNQPQHF. The CDR3 DNA is TGTGCCAGCAGCTTAGGGCCCAATCAGCCCCAGCATTTT.

The CDR3 here is CASSSRTGYGYTF. Here the CDR3 DNA reads TGTGCCAGCAGTTCCCGGACAGGGTATGGCTACACCTTC. The chain recombines TRBV28 with TRBJ1-2; 8 nucleotides match TRBD1. The trim removed 4 bases at V and 5 bases at J, leaving 3 bases unmatched. The CDR3 length is 13 residues. Germline values: CDR1 MDHEN, CDR2 SYDVKM.

The chain links TRBV7-6 to TRBJ1-2; tentative D call: TRBD1 (5 bases). CDR1 and CDR2 (germline): SGHVS, FNYEAQ. V lost 5 bases to trimming and J lost 7 bases, with 17 bases between them. This CDR3 has 14 amino acids. The CDR3 DNA is TGTGCCAGCAGCCTAAATGAGTTGGGGGGTGGCTACACCTTC. Encoded protein: CASSLNELGGGYTF.

The V gene is TRBV6-5, the J gene TRBJ1-4, with D tentatively TRBD1 (6 bases). The CDR3 spans 15 residues. Deletions cut 4 bases from V and 4 bases from J, with 13 bases between. Looked up from germline, CDR1 is MNHEY and CDR2 is SVGAGI. The CDR3 DNA is TGTGCCAGCAGTTCAGGGGTAGCCTATAATGAAAAACTGTTTTTT. Translation: CASSSGVAYNEKLFF.

The genes are TRBV18 and TRBJ1-4; the D is unclear. CDR1 KGHSH and CDR2 LQKENI come from the germline V gene. There are 15 residues in the CDR3. V lost 2 bases and J lost 0, with 7 bases in between. CDR3 bases: TGTGCCAGCTCACCATCTGTATCAACTAATGAAAAACTGTTTTTT. Its translation is CASSPSVSTNEKLFF.